The 15 T cell receptor beta chains below come from one sample, sequenced in a study of blood T cell repertoires in COVID-19. Assay: immunoSEQ multiplex PCR; the TCRdb copy retains only in-frame clones and omits some. The sample contains over 300,000 clones, 89% of which appear only once. The sample comprised peripheral blood. The source is a man aged 40-49 years with acute or convalescent COVID-19.

This chain joins TRBV6-2 or TRBV6-3 and TRBJ2-5; tentative D call: TRBD2 (6 bases). The length of the CDR3 is 14 residues. CDR1 MNHEY and CDR2 SVGEGT come from the germline V gene. The V end lost 2 bases, the J end lost 5 bases, and 12 bases lay between the germline ends. CDR3 coding DNA: TGTGCCAGCAGTTACGGAGGGGTGCTTGAGACCCAGTACTTC. It codes for CASSYGGVLETQYF.

This clone has only one observation. The chain combines TRBV6-5 with TRBJ2-3, with TRBD2 matching over 14 bases. This CDR3 region has 15 residues. The trim removed 6 bases at V and 7 bases at J, leaving 6 bases unmatched. CDR1 and CDR2 (germline): MNHEY, SVGAGI. CDR3 sequence reads: CASSQGLAGVNTQYF. CDR3 nucleotides: TGTGCCAGCAGCCAGGGACTAGCGGGAGTAAATACGCAGTATTTT.

The CDR3 is CASSSGTSGVDEQFF. CDR3 nucleotide sequence: TGTGCCAGCAGCTCCGGGACTAGCGGGGTGGATGAGCAGTTCTTC. V and J are TRBV5-4 and TRBJ2-1; 13 nucleotides line up with TRBD2. Germline V gives CDR1 SGHNT, CDR2 YYREEE (reference sequence). This CDR3 has 15 amino acids. V shed 3 bases and J 8 bases; nucleotides not matched to a gene: 5.

The V call is TRBV2, the J call TRBJ2-7; 12 nucleotides match TRBD2. Germline V gene data show CDR1 as SNHLY and CDR2 as FYNNEI. Trimming cost V 5 bases and J 6 bases; bases outside gene matches: 8. The CDR3 consists of 15 residues. The CDR3 DNA follows: TGTGCCAGCAGTCTGACTAGCGGGAGAAGAGGCGAGCAGTACTTC. Translation: CASSLTSGRRGEQYF.

The chain couples TRBV6-1 to TRBJ2-7; perhaps TRBD1 as D (6 bases). The CDR3 runs 14 residues. V lost 0 bases, J lost 1 base, and 7 bases lay in between. CDR1 is MNHNS and CDR2 is SASEGT in the germline V gene. CDR3 sequence: CASSEAGQSYEQYF. The CDR3 DNA is TGTGCCAGCAGTGAAGCCGGACAGTCCTACGAGCAGTACTTC.

The genes are TRBV9 and TRBJ1-6; D is unresolved. Trimming removed 0 bases from V and 5 bases from J, with 6 bases in between. CDR1 and CDR2 (germline): SGDLS, YYNGEE. The CDR3 has 14 residues. CDR3 coding DNA: TGTGCCAGCAGCGTAGGCCAGGATAATTCACCCCTCCACTTT. Translated, it gives CASSVGQDNSPLHF.

This clone appeared a few times. CDR3: CASTEGAGKETQYF. The CDR3 DNA follows: TGTGCCAGTACAGAAGGGGCGGGAAAAGAGACCCAGTACTTC. The rearrangement uses TRBV9 and TRBJ2-5; D is perhaps TRBD2 (6 bases). CDR1 is SGDLS, CDR2 YYNGEE, per germline. V shed 8 bases and J shed 3 bases, with 17 bases lying between them. This CDR3 region has 14 residues.

The V gene is TRBV27, the J gene TRBJ1-6, with 9 bases aligning to TRBD1. The junction had 13 bases not matched to a gene; V was cut back by 3 bases and J by 7 bases. CDR1 is MNHEY, CDR2 SMNVEV, per germline (reference sequence). CDR3 size: 18 residues. DNA of the CDR3: TGTGCCAGCAGTTTTGCCCGGGACAGGGACAATCACAATTCACCCCTCCACTTT. Residues: CASSFARDRDNHNSPLHF.

The V and J genes are TRBV2 and TRBJ1-2; no reliable D call. The V end lost 2 bases, the J end lost 3 bases, and 7 bases lay between the germline ends. Germline CDR1 is SNHLY and CDR2 is FYNNEI. This CDR3 has 13 amino acids. The CDR3 sequence: CASSERVYYGYTF. The CDR3 nucleotides are TGTGCCAGCAGTGAACGGGTCTACTATGGCTACACCTTC. The full variable domain, with the rest looked up from reference TRBV2 and TRBJ1-2, is EPEVTQTPSHQVTQMGQEVILRCVPISNHLYFYWYRQILGQKVEFLVSFYNNEISEKSEIFDDQFSVERPDGSNFTLKIRSTKLEDSAMYFCASSERVYYGYTFGSGTRLTVV.

J is TRBJ2-5 and V is TRBV3-1 (or the pseudogene TRBV3-2), with 8 bases that match TRBD1. CDR3 length: 14 residues. V lost 1 base, J lost 5 bases, and 3 bases stayed unmatched. Per germline, CDR1 LGHDT and CDR2 YNNKEL (reference sequence). The CDR3 nucleotides read TGTGCCAGCAGCCAAGCAGGGGGCGCGGAGACCCAGTACTTC. This translates into CASSQAGGAETQYF.

This sequence joins TRBV28 and TRBJ1-1; 7 bases are shared with TRBD1. The CDR3 loop spans 16 amino acids. V was clipped by 5 bases and J by 4 bases; unmatched bases: 13. Germline V gene lookup returns CDR1 MDHEN and CDR2 SYDVKM. CDR3 nucleotides: TGTGCCAGCAGTATTCCGGACAGGAGGGGTGTCACTGAAGCTTTCTTT. It translates to CASSIPDRRGVTEAFF.

This clone was seen only a few times. One end of the junction varies from germline; a read error may be responsible. The V gene is TRBV6-2 or TRBV6-3, the J gene TRBJ1-2; D might be TRBD1 (5 bases). This CDR3 spans 13 amino acids. Germline V gene lookup returns CDR1 MNHEY and CDR2 SVGEGT. Here the CDR3 reads CASSKDRIYAYTF. Here the CDR3 DNA reads TGTGCCAGCAGTAAAGACAGAATTTATGCCTACACCTTC.

The chain carries TRBV5-4 and TRBJ2-1; no clear D gene. Trimming shortened V by 5 bases and J by 7 bases, and 13 bases separated the two germline ends. The CDR3 length is 13 residues. Germline V lookup: CDR1 SGHNT, CDR2 YYREEE (reference sequence). The DNA for the CDR3 is TGTGCCAGCAGTTTATCCGGGTGGAATGAGCAGTTCTTC. Translating it yields CASSLSGWNEQFF.

The chain is built from TRBV6-5 and TRBJ2-6; D possibly corresponds to TRBD1 (6 bases). V lost 7 bases to trimming and J lost 2 bases, with 12 bases between them. The CDR3 loop spans 15 amino acids. Germline V gene lookup returns CDR1 MNHEY and CDR2 SVGAGI. The CDR3 region has the DNA TGTGCCAGCAACCAGGGGCGTCCTGGGGCCAACGTCCTGACTTTC. Its protein product is CASNQGRPGANVLTF.

Remarks on this clone: The same CDR3 is also encoded by other DNA sequences in this sample. The chain links TRBV12-3 or TRBV12-4 to TRBJ1-2; no definite D call. CDR3 length: 13 amino acids. The ends were cut back, 1 base at V and 2 bases at J, with 5 bases in the middle. This CDR3 is CASSLVRNYGYTF. The CDR3 DNA reads TGTGCCAGCAGTTTAGTCAGGAACTATGGCTACACCTTC.